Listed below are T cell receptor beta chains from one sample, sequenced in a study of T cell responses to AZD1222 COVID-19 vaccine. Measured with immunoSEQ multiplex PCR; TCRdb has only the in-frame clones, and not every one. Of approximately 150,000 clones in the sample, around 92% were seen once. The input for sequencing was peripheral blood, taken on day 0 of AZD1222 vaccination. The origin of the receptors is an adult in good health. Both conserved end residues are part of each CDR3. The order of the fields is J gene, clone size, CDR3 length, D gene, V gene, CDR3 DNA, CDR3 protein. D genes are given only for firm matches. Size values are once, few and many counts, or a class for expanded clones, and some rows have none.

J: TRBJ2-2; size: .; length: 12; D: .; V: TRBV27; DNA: TGTGCCAGCAGCCCCCATGCCGGGGAGCTGTTTTTT; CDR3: CASSPHAGELFF
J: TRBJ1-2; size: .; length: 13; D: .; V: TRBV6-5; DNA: TGTGCCAGCAGGCCCAGACACACGGATGGCTACACCTTC; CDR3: CASRPRHTDGYTF
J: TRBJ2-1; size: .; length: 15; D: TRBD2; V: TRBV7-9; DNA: TGTGCCAGCGGACGGGGACTAGCAATGGGGTATGAGCAGTTCTTC; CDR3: CASGRGLAMGYEQFF
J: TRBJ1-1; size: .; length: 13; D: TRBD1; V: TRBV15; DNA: TGTGCCACCAGAGGGACAGGGAACACTGAAGCTTTCTTT; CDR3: CATRGTGNTEAFF
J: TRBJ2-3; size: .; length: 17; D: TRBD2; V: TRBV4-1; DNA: TGCGCCAGCAGCCAAGGGACTAGCGCCTCTAGCACAGATACGCAGTATTTT; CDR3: CASSQGTSASSTDTQYF
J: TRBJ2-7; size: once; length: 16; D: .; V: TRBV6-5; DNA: TGTGCCAGCAGTTACAAAAGGGGGGGACGGGGTAACGAGCAGTACTTC; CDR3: CASSYKRGGRGNEQYF
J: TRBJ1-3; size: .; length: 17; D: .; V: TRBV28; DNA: TGTGCCAGCAGTTTAAACTCGGTGGGGGGGTTGAGAAACACCATATATTTT; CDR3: CASSLNSVGGLRNTIYF
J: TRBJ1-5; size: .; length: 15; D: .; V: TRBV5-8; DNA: TGTGCCAGCAGCTTGGCACCCGGTAGCAATCAGCCCCAGCATTTT; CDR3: CASSLAPGSNQPQHF
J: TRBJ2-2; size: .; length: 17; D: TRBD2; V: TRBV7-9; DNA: TGTGCCAGCAGCCCATTTGGGACTAGCTCGAACACCGGGGAGCTGTTTTTT; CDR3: CASSPFGTSSNTGELFF
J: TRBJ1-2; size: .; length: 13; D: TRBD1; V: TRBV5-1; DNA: TGCGCCAGCAGCTTGGGCCAGGGGGCTAACTACACCTTC; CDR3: CASSLGQGANYTF
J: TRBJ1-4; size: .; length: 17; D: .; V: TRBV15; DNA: TGTGCCACCAGCAGTTGGGGCCTGGGCACGTTTAATGAAAAACTGTTTTTT; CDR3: CATSSWGLGTFNEKLFF
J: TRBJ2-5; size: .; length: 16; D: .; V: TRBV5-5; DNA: TGTGCCAGCAGCACCGCCCCGGAGGGGGTGGGGGAGACCCAGTACTTC; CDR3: CASSTAPEGVGETQYF
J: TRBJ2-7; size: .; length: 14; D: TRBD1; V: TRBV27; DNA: TGTGCCAGCAGTTCAGGGGGCCTGAAGGACGAGCAGTACTTC; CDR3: CASSSGGLKDEQYF
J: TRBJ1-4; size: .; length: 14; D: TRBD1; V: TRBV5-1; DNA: TGCGCCAGCAGCTCGGGACAGGGGGCGAGAAAACTGTTTTTT; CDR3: CASSSGQGARKLFF
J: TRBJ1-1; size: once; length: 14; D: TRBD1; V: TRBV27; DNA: TGTGCCAGCAGTCGACAGGGCCAAAACACTGAAGCTTTCTTT; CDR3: CASSRQGQNTEAFF
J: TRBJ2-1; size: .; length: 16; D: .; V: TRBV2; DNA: TGTGCCAGCAGTGAAGTTAGGGGGGCGCACAATAGTGAGCAGTTCTTC; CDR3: CASSEVRGAHNSEQFF
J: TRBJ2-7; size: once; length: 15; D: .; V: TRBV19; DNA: TGTGCCAGTAGTATACAGGACACCGGCTCCTACGAGCAGTACTTC; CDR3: CASSIQDTGSYEQYF
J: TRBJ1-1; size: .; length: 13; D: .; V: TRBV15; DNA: TGTGCCACCAGTGGGGCCGGGTACACTGAAGCTTTCTTT; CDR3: CATSGAGYTEAFF
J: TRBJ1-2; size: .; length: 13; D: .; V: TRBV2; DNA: TGTGCCAGCCCCCGCCAGGCCAACTATGGCTACACCTTC; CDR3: CASPRQANYGYTF
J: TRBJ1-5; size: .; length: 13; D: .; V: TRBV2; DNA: TGTGCCAGCAACGGACGGATCAATCAGCCCCAGCATTTT; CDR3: CASNGRINQPQHF
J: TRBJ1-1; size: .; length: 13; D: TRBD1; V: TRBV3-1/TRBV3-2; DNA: TGTGCCAGCAGCCAAACGGACAGGACTGAAGCTTTCTTT; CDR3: CASSQTDRTEAFF
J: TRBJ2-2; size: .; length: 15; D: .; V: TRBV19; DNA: TGTGCCAGTAGTTCAGGGACGGTGAACACCGGGGAGCTGTTTTTT; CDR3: CASSSGTVNTGELFF
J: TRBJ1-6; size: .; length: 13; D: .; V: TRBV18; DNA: TGTGCCAGCTCACCAGGGGTCGATTCACCCCTCCACTTT; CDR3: CASSPGVDSPLHF
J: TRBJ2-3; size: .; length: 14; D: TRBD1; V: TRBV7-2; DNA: TGTGCCACCCAAACCGGGACAGGTTCAGATACGCAGTATTTT; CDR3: CATQTGTGSDTQYF
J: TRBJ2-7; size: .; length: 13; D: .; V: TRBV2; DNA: TGTGCCAGCAGTGAAGACAGAACCTACGAGCAGTACTTC; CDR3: CASSEDRTYEQYF
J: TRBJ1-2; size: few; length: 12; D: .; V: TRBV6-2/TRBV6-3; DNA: TGTGCCAGCAGTACAGCTGACTATGGCTACACCTTC; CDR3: CASSTADYGYTF